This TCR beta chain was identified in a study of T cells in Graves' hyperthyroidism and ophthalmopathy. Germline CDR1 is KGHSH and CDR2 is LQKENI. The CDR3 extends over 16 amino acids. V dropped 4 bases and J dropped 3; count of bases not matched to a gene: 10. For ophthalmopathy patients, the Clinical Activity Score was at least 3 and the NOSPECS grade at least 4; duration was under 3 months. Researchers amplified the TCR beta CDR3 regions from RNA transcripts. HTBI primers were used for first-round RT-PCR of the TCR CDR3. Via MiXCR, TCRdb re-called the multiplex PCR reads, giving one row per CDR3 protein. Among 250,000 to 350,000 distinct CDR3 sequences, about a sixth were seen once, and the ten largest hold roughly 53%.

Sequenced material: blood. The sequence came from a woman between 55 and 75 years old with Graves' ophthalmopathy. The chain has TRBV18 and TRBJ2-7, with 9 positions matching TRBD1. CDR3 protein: CASSLYSDRGVYEQYF. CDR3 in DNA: TGTGCCAGCTCACTGTATTCGGACAGGGGCGTCTACGAGCAGTACTTC. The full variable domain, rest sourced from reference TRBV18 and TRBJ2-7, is NAGVMQNPRHLVRRRGQEARLRCSPMKGHSHVYWYRQLPEEGLKFMVYLQKENIIDESGMPKERFSAEFPKEGPSILRIQQVVRGDSAAYFCASSLYSDRGVYEQYFGPGTRLTVT.